This T cell receptor (beta chain) was found in a study of T cells in Graves' hyperthyroidism and ophthalmopathy. At the level of the study: At the time of initial diagnosis and before any treatment, peripheral blood was collected.

Based on clinical symptoms, serum thyroxine and TRAb, thyroid ultrasound and orbital computed tomography, diagnoses were reached. The investigators amplified TCR beta CDR3 regions from RNA transcripts. Primed by the HTBI set, a first-round RT-PCR was run on the TCR CDR3. TCRdb fed the multiplex PCR reads into MiXCR, producing one record per CDR3 protein. The data contain more than 350,000 distinct CDR3 sequences, 13% to 15% of them singletons. This clonotype was observed at least ten times. Sequenced input: blood. The TCR was taken from a woman in her sixties or seventies with Graves' ophthalmopathy.

CDR3 loop: CSAKQGGNQPQHF. The CDR3 DNA reads TGCAGTGCAAAACAGGGGGGCAATCAGCCCCAGCATTTT. The gene calls are TRBV20-1 and TRBJ1-5, with 8 bases fitting TRBD1. Trimming took 6 bases from V and 2 from J; bases not matched to a gene: 3. The CDR3 runs to 13 residues. Germline V lookup: CDR1 DFQATT, CDR2 SNEGSKA (reference sequence).